This note documents a single TCR beta chain sequence. The CDR3 extends over 13 amino acids. Trimming left V 2 bases short and J 2 bases short, with 8 bases between. Germline lookup yields CDR1 SGHRS and CDR2 YFSETQ. These data belong to a study of blood T cell repertoires in COVID-19. Study as a whole: Some COVID-19 samples were acute and others convalescent; all came from the United States, Italy and Spain. T cells, B-cell-depleted T cells, or PBMCs supplied cDNA or gDNA.

As originally analysed: Reference gene primer amplification gave nucleated cell count estimates. Method: immunoSEQ multiplex PCR; TCRdb's copy keeps in-frame clones and lacks some. V, J and clone size are those of that table, while D and trimming were read from the DNA. The profile shows 60,000 to 85,000 clones, 65% to 90% of them singletons. V is TRBV5-1 and J is TRBJ2-7; D is undetermined. This receptor was taken from an elderly man with acute or convalescent COVID-19. Sequencing was done on a sample of peripheral blood. This CDR3 is CASSFGEPYEQYF. For the CDR3, the DNA is TGCGCCAGCAGCTTCGGAGAGCCCTACGAGCAGTACTTC.